Following are 20 T cell receptor beta chains from one sample sequenced in a study of identical twins. TCRdb analysed the 5' RACE reads with MiXCR anew, one entry per CDR3 protein. The profile shows about 470,000 distinct CDR3 sequences, roughly 24% of them singletons. The data were also submitted as part of a second study, on T cells expressing NK-cell markers.

Sequenced sample: CD4+ T cells sorted from blood. The source is a woman aged 18-29 years in good health.

The genes are TRBV10-2 and TRBJ1-3, with TRBD1 matching over 9 bases. Per the germline V gene, CDR1 is WSHSY and CDR2 is SAAADI. J gave up 4 bases and V 3 bases, and 7 bases lay outside the gene matches. This CDR3 spans 16 amino acids. Written as DNA, the CDR3 is TGCGCCAGCAGTGAACAGGGGGCAATTTCGGGAAACACCATATATTTT. Translating it yields CASSEQGAISGNTIYF.

This chain connects TRBV2 to TRBJ2-1; D call uncertain. The CDR3 extends over 13 amino acids. V dropped 4 bases and J dropped 6 bases, with 10 bases sitting between them. Germline V gene lookup returns CDR1 SNHLY and CDR2 FYNNEI. Here the CDR3 reads CASSAGQSNEQFF. The CDR3 region has the DNA TGTGCCAGCAGTGCCGGGCAAAGCAATGAGCAGTTCTTC.

Written as DNA, the CDR3 is TGTGCCAGCAGCCCATCCCGAACAGGGTGGTACGAGCAGTACTTC. Residues: CASSPSRTGWYEQYF. The chain combines TRBV11-2 with TRBJ2-7; D is perhaps TRBD1 (6 bases). Trimming stripped 5 bases from V and 4 bases from J, with 18 bases between. In germline, CDR1 is SGHAT, CDR2 FQNNGV. The length of the CDR3 is 15 residues.

Only a few counts were recorded for this clonotype. The V and J genes are TRBV10-1 and TRBJ2-1, with TRBD1 as a possible D gene (6 bases). CDR1 is WNHNN and CDR2 is SYGVQD in the germline V gene (reference sequence). Trimming cost V 0 bases and J 4 bases, with 10 bases left between them. The CDR3 has 15 amino acids. The CDR3 region is CASSESTGHYNEQFF. The CDR3 DNA sequence: TGCGCCAGCAGTGAGTCTACGGGACATTACAATGAGCAGTTCTTC.

The rearrangement links TRBV10-3 to TRBJ2-2; no definite D call. V lost 2 bases to trimming and J lost 5 bases, with 9 bases between them. This CDR3 region has 14 residues. Germline V gene lookup returns CDR1 ENHRY and CDR2 SYGVKD. The CDR3, as DNA: TGTGCCATCAGTGAGATACAGAAAACCGGGGAGCTGTTTTTT. It is translated as CAISEIQKTGELFF.

The rearrangement uses TRBV2 and TRBJ2-3, with D maybe TRBD2 (5 bases). There are 15 residues in the CDR3. V shed 4 bases and J shed 1 base, with 12 bases lying between them. Germline loops: CDR1 SNHLY, CDR2 FYNNEI. CDR3 residues: CASSVSVSGTDTQYF. The CDR3 DNA sequence: TGTGCCAGCAGTGTTTCGGTTAGCGGCACAGATACGCAGTATTTT.

CDR3 sequence: CASSLWTATGELFF. CDR3 nucleotide sequence: TGTGCCAGCAGCCTGTGGACAGCCACCGGGGAGCTGTTTTTT. The chain joins TRBV7-9 to TRBJ2-2; D perhaps matches TRBD1 (6 bases). Germline CDR1 SEHNR, CDR2 FQNEAQ (reference sequence). V lost 5 bases to trimming and J lost 4 bases, with 11 bases between them. This CDR3 spans 14 amino acids.

The chain combines TRBV4-3 with TRBJ2-5, with a tentative D call TRBD1 (5 bases). The CDR3 covers 19 residues. CDR1 and CDR2 (germline): LGHNA, YSLEER. V was shortened by 0 bases and J by 4 bases, with 24 bases between the two germline ends. Here the CDR3 reads CASSQELPSWQGEVETQYF. The CDR3, as DNA: TGCGCCAGCAGCCAAGAACTTCCCTCATGGCAGGGTGAAGTAGAGACCCAGTACTTC.

This clonotype was observed at least ten times. The rearrangement joins TRBV12-3 or TRBV12-4 to TRBJ1-1; D unclear. The CDR3 sequence is 12 residues long. The ends were cut back, 3 bases at V and 11 bases at J, with 13 bases in the middle. The CDR3 coding sequence is TGTGCCAGCAGTTTTAGGGATACAAGGGCTTTCTTT. Amino acids: CASSFRDTRAFF.

This clonotype was counted a few times. The chain combines TRBV4-3 with TRBJ1-2; 7 bases align to TRBD1. The germline V gene has CDR1 LGHNA and CDR2 YSLEER. The CDR3 length is 15 residues. V trimming: 0 bases; J trimming: 4 bases; junction bases outside the gene matches: 5. The CDR3 bases are TGCGCCAGCAGCCAAGATTGGGACAGCCTCTATGGCTACACCTTC. Residues: CASSQDWDSLYGYTF.

V is TRBV5-4 and J is TRBJ2-7; possible D gene TRBD1, 6 bases. The germline V and J ends were trimmed by 3 bases and 1 base, with 20 bases remaining between them. CDR1 is SGHNT, CDR2 YYREEE, per germline (reference sequence). This CDR3 has 17 residues. This CDR3 reads CASSSLQGAADSYEQYF. Written as DNA, the CDR3 is TGTGCCAGCAGCTCCCTACAGGGAGCTGCGGATTCCTACGAGCAGTACTTC.

This clonotype turned up a few times. The rearrangement joins TRBV20-1 to TRBJ2-5; D unresolved. The length of the CDR3 is 15 residues. Between the trimmed V and J ends, which lost 0 bases and 2 bases, there was a span of 13 bases. The germline V gene has CDR1 DFQATT and CDR2 SNEGSKA (reference sequence). The CDR3 region is CSARDYGDTQETQYF. CDR3 nucleotide sequence: TGCAGTGCTAGAGATTATGGTGATACACAAGAGACCCAGTACTTC.

In this sample, this clonotype turned up a few times. The V call is TRBV5-1, the J call TRBJ2-3; TRBD1 agrees at 8 bases. This CDR3 comprises 16 residues. CDR1 and CDR2 from the germline V gene are SGHRS and YFSETQ. V gave up 2 bases and J gave up 2 bases; unmatched junction bases: 7. The CDR3 DNA reads as TGCGCCAGCAGCTTAACAGGACAGGGTAACACAGATACGCAGTATTTT. Its protein is CASSLTGQGNTDTQYF.

This clonotype was seen a few times. This chain joins TRBV5-5 and TRBJ2-5; D is unresolved. The germline V gene has CDR1 SGHKS and CDR2 YYEKEE (reference sequence). This CDR3 is built from 13 residues. Deletions cut 4 bases from V and 0 bases from J, with 7 bases between. In nucleotides, the CDR3 is TGTGCCAGCAGCGTTCGGTACCAAGAGACCCAGTACTTC. Translated, it gives CASSVRYQETQYF.

This chain joins TRBV29-1 and TRBJ2-1; possibly TRBD1 for D (5 bases). The length of the CDR3 is 14 residues. Trimming cost V 0 bases and J 7 bases, with 13 bases left between them. The germline CDR1 and CDR2 sequences are SQVTM and ANQGSEA. CDR3 DNA sequence: TGCAGCGTTGAAGATCATTACAGGCCTAATGAGCAGTTCTTC. This gives the protein CSVEDHYRPNEQFF.

This chain connects TRBV6-4 to TRBJ2-2; D is perhaps TRBD1 (6 bases). The germline CDR1 and CDR2 sequences are MRHNA and SNTAGT. V lost 6 bases and J 1 base, leaving 12 bases between the germline ends. The CDR3 has 15 residues. The CDR3 DNA reads TGTGCCAGCAGCGCCGAGGGACAGAACACCGGGGAGCTGTTTTTT. It yields the protein CASSAEGQNTGELFF.

The CDR3 coding sequence is TGTGCCAGCAGCTTGCCCCTCCCTAGGGGCCCCAACACCGGGGAGCTGTTTTTT. It specifies CASSLPLPRGPNTGELFF. The genes are TRBV5-5 and TRBJ2-2, with D possibly TRBD1 on 5 matching bases. V lost 1 base and J lost 2, with 18 bases in between. Germline V lookup: CDR1 SGHKS, CDR2 YYEKEE (reference sequence). The CDR3 loop spans 18 amino acids.

This clonotype was seen a few times. The V gene is TRBV12-3 or TRBV12-4, the J gene TRBJ2-7; TRBD2 matches at 11 bases. The trim removed 5 bases at V and 2 bases at J, leaving 8 bases unmatched. The CDR3 is 16 amino acids. The CDR3: CASSASGGPPTYEQYF. Written as DNA, the CDR3 is TGTGCCAGCAGTGCTAGCGGGGGGCCACCAACCTACGAGCAGTACTTC.

This clonotype was observed a few times. The chain carries TRBV7-9 and TRBJ2-2, with 12 bases identical to TRBD2. CDR1 and CDR2 from the germline V gene are SEHNR and FQNEAQ (reference sequence). The CDR3 sequence is 17 residues long. After removal of 5 bases from V and 0 bases from J, the junction contained 4 bases not matched to a gene. The CDR3, as DNA: TGTGCCAGCAGCCAGAGGACTAGCGGGGCGAACACCGGGGAGCTGTTTTTT. Encoded protein: CASSQRTSGANTGELFF.

Only one count was recorded for this clonotype. This chain links TRBV5-1 with TRBJ1-1; tentatively, D is TRBD1 (6 bases). The V and J ends lost 7 bases and 4 bases respectively, with 20 bases between them. This CDR3 is 15 amino acids long. Per the germline V gene, CDR1 is SGHRS and CDR2 is YFSETQ. The CDR3 protein is CASAMPGAGVTEAFF. CDR3 bases: TGCGCCAGCGCCATGCCCGGGGCAGGGGTCACTGAAGCTTTCTTT.